This T cell receptor (beta chain) originates from a study of T and B cells in COVID-19 patients. Study information: Critical illness requiring mechanical ventilation or extracorporeal membrane oxygenation affected three fifths of the roughly 20 active-infection patients.

Each TRB amplification used roughly 240-550 ng of genomic DNA from blood. This clonotype has more than one count but fewer than ten. Its specificity is unknown. Study-wide findings and caveats: Patients with COVID-19 reportedly showed strongly skewed T cell receptor beta variable and joining gene usage. Early severe-case samples and blood from mildly ill patients during symptoms were in short supply. No sequencing was yet done of CD4+, regulatory or CD8+ subsets, or of SARS-CoV-2-responsive or tetramer+ sorted cells.

Multiplex PCR with BIOMED2 TRB-A/B primer pools amplified TRB rearrangements. Each CDR3 protein gets one entry after TCRdb re-called the multiplex PCR reads with MiXCR. The sample shows roughly 8,100 distinct CDR3 sequences, roughly 31% of them seen only once. The receptor was isolated from a human donor with active COVID-19. The sequenced sample consisted of blood.

This CDR3 is CASSLRILNTEAFF. The CDR3, as DNA: TGTGCCAGCAGTTTGCGGATTTTGAACACTGAAGCTTTCTTT. J is TRBJ1-1 and V is TRBV27; D is undetermined. The CDR3 is 14 residues long. V lost 3 bases and J 0 bases, leaving 8 bases between the germline ends. Germline V lookup: CDR1 MNHEY, CDR2 SMNVEV (reference sequence).